The T cell receptor beta chain under discussion was sequenced for a study of STAT5B mutations in CD4+ large granular lymphocyte leukemia. Regarding the study as a whole: CD4-sorted patient repertoires seemed more clonal than healthy CD4+ repertoires. Less than 30% of private leukemic clonotypes occurred rarely in other patients' non-leukemic repertoires.

The CDR3 length is 16 residues. Germline V lookup: CDR1 MDHEN, CDR2 SYDVKM. The V and J ends lost 5 bases and 0 bases respectively, with 16 bases between them. To note about this clone: Its antigen is currently unknown.

Method: immunoSEQ multiplex PCR; TCRdb's copy keeps in-frame clones and lacks some. The repertoire consists of about 40,000 clones, with about four fifths occurring once and the leading ten covering approximately 4%. The chain employs TRBV28 and TRBJ1-1; no firm D call. Sequencing used CD4+ T cells from blood buffy coats. This TCR derives from a human donor in good health. CDR3 coding DNA: TGTGCCAGCAGTCCGGTCCCGGGCAGCATGAACACTGAAGCTTTCTTT. As protein: CASSPVPGSMNTEAFF.